The rows below give T cell receptor beta chains drawn from one sample of a study of T cell repertoires in cytomegalovirus infection. Their cognate antigens are unknown. One entry per CDR3 protein results from TCRdb running MiXCR on the reads. The sample shows about 830,000 distinct CDR3 sequences, about 30% of them seen only once. The sequenced sample was cultured CD8+ T cells from PBMCs, obtained from culture after CMV antigen stimulation. These TCRs come from a human donor in good health (CMV status not recorded). Some clones in this sample may be carry-over from other donors' samples. Each CDR3 is given with its conserved first and last residue. Fields, in order: clone size, D gene, V gene, J gene, CDR3 protein, CDR3 DNA. A D gene is named only where the DNA matches it firmly. Not all rows give a size; the values are once, few, many and, for expanded clones, a class.

few	.	TRBV5-1	TRBJ1-1	CASSGNYRGGTEAFF	TGCGCCAGCAGCGGTAACTACCGGGGGGGCACTGAAGCTTTCTTT
.	.	TRBV5-1	TRBJ1-4	CASSLEVGANEKLFF	TGCGCCAGCAGCCTGGAGGTGGGGGCTAATGAAAAACTGTTTTTT
.	TRBD1	TRBV27	TRBJ2-1	CASSQDRGDYNEQFF	TGTGCCAGCAGTCAGGACAGGGGGGACTACAATGAGCAGTTCTTC
few	.	TRBV19	TRBJ2-1	CASSWGGPHNEQFF	TGTGCCAGCTCTTGGGGGGGGCCCCACAATGAGCAGTTCTTC
.	.	TRBV6-1	TRBJ2-7	CASSADLPYEQYF	TGTGCCAGCAGTGCAGACCTGCCGTACGAGCAGTACTTC
.	.	TRBV6-5	TRBJ1-2	CASSYGEASFVDGYTF	TGTGCCAGCAGTTACGGCGAGGCGTCCTTTGTGGATGGCTACACCTTC
.	TRBD1	TRBV29-1	TRBJ2-1	CSPRQVGRGPRFF	TGCAGCCCCCGCCAGGTGGGCAGGGGGCCGCGGTTCTTC
few	TRBD1	TRBV7-6	TRBJ1-2	CASSPSGTAYGYTF	TGTGCCAGCAGCCCCTCCGGGACAGCCTATGGCTACACCTTC
.	.	TRBV7-6	TRBJ1-6	CASSLSGLDNSPLHF	TGTGCCAGCAGCTTATCAGGGTTAGACAATTCACCCCTCCACTTT
few	.	TRBV20-1	TRBJ2-3	CSARDLGASRTDTQYF	TGCAGTGCTAGAGATTTGGGGGCCAGTCGCACAGATACGCAGTATTTT
.	.	TRBV6-2/TRBV6-3	TRBJ2-7	CASSYREKQYF	TGTGCCAGCAGTTACAGGGAGAAGCAGTACTTC
.	TRBD1	TRBV19	TRBJ1-5	CASSPIRDRDQPQHF	TGTGCCAGTAGTCCCATCCGGGACAGGGACCAGCCCCAGCATTTT
.	TRBD1	TRBV6-1	TRBJ2-1	CASSAGTGGLDEQFF	TGTGCCAGCAGCGCCGGGACAGGGGGCCTTGATGAGCAGTTCTTC
.	TRBD1	TRBV19	TRBJ1-5	CASSTLTGGHQPQHF	TGTGCCAGTAGTACCCTGACAGGGGGGCATCAGCCCCAGCATTTT
many	TRBD1	TRBV7-6	TRBJ2-3	CASSLNRGLTDTQYF	TGTGCCAGCAGCTTAAACAGGGGGCTAACAGATACGCAGTATTTT
many	TRBD2	TRBV7-8	TRBJ2-1	CASSLAQGGGVPFPPYNEQFF	TGTGCCAGCAGCTTAGCCCAGGGCGGGGGGGTACCTTTCCCCCCCTACAATGAGCAGTTCTTC
few	.	TRBV7-6	TRBJ2-5	CASSSRQETQETQYF	TGTGCCAGCAGTTCGAGACAGGAGACCCAAGAGACCCAGTACTTC
.	.	TRBV6-5	TRBJ2-2	CASTDRGEAYTGELFF	TGTGCCAGCACCGACCGGGGCGAGGCGTACACCGGGGAGCTGTTTTTT
.	TRBD1	TRBV6-2/TRBV6-3	TRBJ1-1	CASRTRDRGHTEAFF	TGTGCCAGCAGGACGCGGGACAGGGGTCACACTGAAGCTTTCTTT
few	.	TRBV6-2/TRBV6-3	TRBJ2-2	CASEGPTAGELFF	TGTGCCAGCGAAGGGCCAACCGCCGGGGAGCTGTTTTTT
few	TRBD1	TRBV7-2	TRBJ2-3	CASSTDRVESVGTDTQYF	TGTGCCAGCAGCACGGACAGGGTCGAATCAGTAGGCACAGATACGCAGTATTTT
.	TRBD1	TRBV2	TRBJ1-2	CAVGTGGIGYGYTF	TGTGCCGTAGGGACAGGGGGCATCGGCTATGGCTACACCTTC
few	.	TRBV19	TRBJ2-2	CASSTRNTGELFF	TGTGCCAGTAGTACAAGGAACACCGGGGAGCTGTTTTTT
few	.	TRBV27	TRBJ1-6	CASSSTVPNSPLHF	TGTGCCAGCAGTTCGACGGTTCCTAATTCACCCCTCCACTTT
.	.	TRBV28	TRBJ1-5	CALSPGSNQPQHF	TGTGCCCTTTCGCCAGGGAGCAATCAGCCCCAGCATTTT
.	.	TRBV6-6	TRBJ1-5	CASTPRSLNQPQHF	TGTGCCAGCACCCCCAGGTCCCTTAATCAGCCCCAGCATTTT
few	.	TRBV4-1	TRBJ2-3	CASSQAGRAYSTDTQYF	TGCGCCAGCAGCCAAGCCGGGAGAGCTTATAGCACAGATACGCAGTATTTT
once	TRBD1	TRBV7-2	TRBJ1-1	CASSFRCGSRGGGSMNTEAFF	TGTGCCAGCAGCTTTCGGTGTGGATCCCGTGGAGGGGGCTCGATGAACACTGAAGCTTTCTTT
.	.	TRBV7-3	TRBJ2-5	CASSPSPGAQETQYF	TGTGCCAGCAGCCCGTCCCCGGGGGCACAAGAGACCCAGTACTTC
many	.	TRBV7-8	TRBJ1-2	CASSSEGDFYGYTF	TGTGCCAGCAGCTCCGAGGGGGATTTCTATGGCTACACCTTC
few	TRBD1	TRBV7-9	TRBJ2-2	CASSFSPGQGSGELFF	TGTGCCAGCAGTTTTTCCCCGGGACAGGGGTCCGGGGAGCTGTTTTTT
many	.	TRBV27	TRBJ1-3	CASSLQGSGNTIYF	TGTGCCAGCAGCTTACAGGGCTCTGGAAACACCATATATTTT
.	TRBD2	TRBV7-6	TRBJ2-1	CASSQRGGLYNEQFF	TGTGCCAGCAGCCAGCGGGGGGGCCTCTACAATGAGCAGTTCTTC
.	.	TRBV27	TRBJ2-7	CASSFGATYEQYF	TGTGCCAGCAGTTTCGGGGCAACCTACGAGCAGTACTTC
many	.	TRBV11-2	TRBJ1-5	CASSEQGFRGPQHF	TGTGCCAGCAGCGAGCAGGGGTTTCGAGGGCCCCAGCATTTT
many	.	TRBV27	TRBJ1-5	CASSLSSGNQPQHF	TGTGCCAGCAGTCTCAGTTCAGGCAATCAGCCCCAGCATTTT
.	TRBD1	TRBV7-6	TRBJ2-5	CASSAPGTGGDGTQYF	TGTGCCAGCAGCGCCCCCGGGACAGGGGGCGATGGGACCCAGTACTTC
.	.	TRBV19	TRBJ2-1	CASSITPYNEQFF	TGTGCCAGTAGTATTACCCCCTACAATGAGCAGTTCTTC
.	.	TRBV2	TRBJ2-3	CASPDMARTDTQYF	TGTGCCAGCCCGGACATGGCCCGCACAGATACGCAGTATTTT
.	TRBD2	TRBV5-1	TRBJ2-1	CASSLFPSAAGSSYNEQFF	TGCGCCAGCAGCTTGTTCCCCAGTGCAGCGGGGAGCTCCTACAATGAGCAGTTCTTC
.	TRBD1	TRBV5-5	TRBJ2-4	CASSHRGLGNIQYF	TGTGCCAGCAGCCACAGGGGGCTGGGAAACATTCAGTACTTC
many	.	TRBV7-6	TRBJ1-2	CASSRDWANYGYTF	TGTGCCAGCAGCCGCGATTGGGCTAACTATGGCTACACCTTC
.	.	TRBV5-6	TRBJ1-2	CASSLVTGRAEGYTF	TGTGCCAGCAGCTTGGTCACGGGGCGTGCTGAGGGCTACACCTTC
once	.	TRBV7-9	TRBJ2-1	CASSLRVGDYNEQFF	TGTGCCAGCAGCTTAAGAGTGGGGGACTACAATGAGCAGTTCTTC
few	.	TRBV7-3	TRBJ2-2	CASGGLADTGELFF	TGTGCCAGCGGTGGACTCGCGGACACCGGGGAGCTGTTTTTT